This TCR beta chain was found in a study of shared clonotypes between healthy human individuals. Caucasian adults living in Nashville, Tennessee, provided all samples. TCRdb keeps only in-frame clones here, not all; method: immunoSEQ multiplex PCR. The table includes some 1,100,000 clones, 70% to 80% detected once. Points on this clone: Its target is unknown.

Overall study findings and caveats: On the whole, naive subsets had larger estimated richness than memory subsets had.

V trimming: 2 bases; J trimming: 1 base; junction bases outside the gene matches: 4. The CDR3 is 16 residues long. Per germline, CDR1 SGHTA and CDR2 FQGTGA. The chain recombines TRBV7-3 with TRBJ2-2; 7 positions match TRBD1. Sequences were obtained from memory CD4+ T cells from PBMCs. Subset here: CD45RA-negative fraction. The source of this sequence is a man younger than 35 in good health. Some clones in this sample may be carry-over from other donors' samples. CDR3 DNA: TGTGCCAGCAGCTTACAGACAGGGAAGAACACCGGGGAGCTGTTTTTT. As protein: CASSLQTGKNTGELFF.